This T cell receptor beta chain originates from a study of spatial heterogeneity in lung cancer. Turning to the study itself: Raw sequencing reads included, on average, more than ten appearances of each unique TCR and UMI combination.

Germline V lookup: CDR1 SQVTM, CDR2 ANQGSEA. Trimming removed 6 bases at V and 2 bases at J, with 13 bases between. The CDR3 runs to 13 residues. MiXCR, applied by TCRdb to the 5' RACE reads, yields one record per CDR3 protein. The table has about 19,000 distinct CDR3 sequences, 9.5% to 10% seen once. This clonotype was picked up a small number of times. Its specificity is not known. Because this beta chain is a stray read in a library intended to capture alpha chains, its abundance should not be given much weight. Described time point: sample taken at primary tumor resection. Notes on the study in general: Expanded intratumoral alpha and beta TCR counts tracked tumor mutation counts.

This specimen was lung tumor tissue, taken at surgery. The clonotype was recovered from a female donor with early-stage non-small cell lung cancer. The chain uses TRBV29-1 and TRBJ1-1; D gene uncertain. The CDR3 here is CSVSSLGNTEAFF. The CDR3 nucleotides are TGCAGCGTCTCTTCGCTCGGCAACACTGAAGCTTTCTTT.